The 11 T cell receptor beta chains in this list originate from one sample, sequenced in a study of T cell responses to AZD1222 COVID-19 vaccine. Clones were sequenced by immunoSEQ multiplex PCR, and TCRdb holds only the in-frame ones, with some missing. The sample carries approximately 190,000 clones, 94% recorded once. Sequences were derived from peripheral blood, sampled on day 0 of AZD1222 vaccination. These receptors all come from an adult in good health.

The rearrangement uses TRBV7-8 and TRBJ1-5; no definite D call. CDR3 length: 13 amino acids. CDR1 is SGHVS, CDR2 FQNEAQ, per germline. Trimming removed 5 bases from V and 0 bases from J, with 5 bases in between. The CDR3 DNA is TGTGCCAGCAGCCCAAATAGCAATCAGCCCCAGCATTTT. It yields the protein CASSPNSNQPQHF.

V gene TRBV24-1 combines with J gene TRBJ2-3; the match to TRBD2 covers 7 bases. Germline V lookup: CDR1 KGHDR, CDR2 SFDVKD. V gave up 9 bases and J gave up 3 bases; unmatched junction bases: 14. The CDR3 runs to 16 residues. CDR3 region: CATGGEGRIETDTQYF. For the CDR3, the DNA is TGTGCCACCGGGGGGGAGGGCCGAATCGAGACAGATACGCAGTATTTT.

This chain connects TRBV28 to TRBJ2-3; the match to TRBD1 covers 7 bases. Trimming at V came to 7 bases and at J to 2 bases, leaving 9 bases not matched to a gene. CDR1 and CDR2 from the germline V gene are MDHEN and SYDVKM. The CDR3 extends over 15 amino acids. As DNA, the CDR3 is TGTGCCAGCACCCCGACAGGGTTGGACACAGATACGCAGTATTTT. Translated, it gives CASTPTGLDTDTQYF.

The V gene is TRBV30, the J gene TRBJ1-4, with D tentatively TRBD1 (5 bases). Germline V CDR1 and CDR2: GTSNPN, SVGIG (reference sequence). This CDR3 contains 12 residues. V lost 5 bases, J lost 8 bases, and 12 bases lay in between. CDR3 bases: TGTGCCTGGGGGATCGGGGGGGAAAAACTGTTTTTT. This encodes CAWGIGGEKLFF.

The chain links TRBV6-5 to TRBJ2-3; the D gene is possibly TRBD1 (6 bases). Germline lookup yields CDR1 MNHEY and CDR2 SVGAGI. Trimming removed 6 bases from V and 2 bases from J, with 15 bases in between. The CDR3 length is 15 residues. In nucleotides, the CDR3 is TGTGCCAGCAGACCCGACAGGATACCCACAGATACGCAGTATTTT. Translated: CASRPDRIPTDTQYF.

The chain combines TRBV28 with TRBJ2-3, with TRBD2 matching over 8 bases. This CDR3 is 19 amino acids long. In germline, CDR1 is MDHEN, CDR2 SYDVKM. Losses at the gene ends were 4 bases for V and 4 bases for J; bases not matched to a gene: 19. The CDR3 DNA is TGTGCCAGCAGTTCCACCCATCACCTAGCGGGCCGTTTGGCAGATACGCAGTATTTT. Encoded protein: CASSSTHHLAGRLADTQYF.

The gene calls are TRBV6-5 and TRBJ2-2, with D hard to call. The CDR3 has 13 amino acids. Trimming shortened V by 6 bases and J by 5 bases, and 10 bases separated the two germline ends. Germline V gives CDR1 MNHEY, CDR2 SVGAGI. CDR3 sequence: CASSPERTGELFF. The CDR3 DNA sequence: TGTGCCAGCAGCCCCGAGAGGACCGGGGAGCTGTTTTTT.

This clone was counted a single time. The chain carries TRBV2 and TRBJ2-7; D possibly corresponds to TRBD2 (6 bases). V lost 6 bases and J 6 bases, leaving 12 bases between the germline ends. CDR1 is SNHLY and CDR2 is FYNNEI in the germline V gene. This CDR3 has 12 amino acids. The CDR3 nucleotides read TGTGCCAGCAGGCGACTAGTCGCCGAGCAGTACTTC. Encoded protein: CASRRLVAEQYF.

This chain joins TRBV14 and TRBJ1-4, with D maybe TRBD1 (5 bases). This CDR3 spans 13 amino acids. Between the trimmed V and J ends, which lost 4 bases and 14 bases, there was a span of 17 bases. From germline, CDR1 is SGHDN and CDR2 FVKESK. DNA of the CDR3: TGTGCCAGCAGCCCGGACCTTCGCGGGGGGCTGTTTTTT. Translated, it gives CASSPDLRGGLFF.

The chain has TRBV18 and TRBJ1-5, with D hard to call. The CDR3 sequence is 13 residues long. Germline V CDR1 and CDR2: KGHSH, LQKENI. Between the trimmed V and J ends, which lost 8 bases and 0 bases, there was a span of 8 bases. CDR3: CASRTTSNQPQHF. CDR3 sequence (DNA): TGTGCCAGCAGAACAACTAGCAATCAGCCCCAGCATTTT.

The rearrangement joins TRBV19 to TRBJ1-4; 10 bases line up with TRBD1. The J segment lost 6 bases and the V segment lost 0 bases, leaving 1 base of the junction unmatched. Germline values: CDR1 LNHDA, CDR2 SQIVND (reference sequence). The CDR3 runs 15 residues. This chain's CDR3 is CASSIDGTGDEKLFF. In DNA form, the CDR3 reads TGTGCCAGTAGTATAGATGGGACAGGGGATGAAAAACTGTTTTTT.